The present T cell receptor (beta chain) was sequenced within a study of cytomegalovirus exposure and HLA in healthy donors. The PCR ran on 60 Vbeta and 13 Jbeta primers. Some clones are missing from TCRdb's copy, which holds only in-frame ones; the method was immunoSEQ multiplex PCR. Seen here are under 200,000 clones, around 76% observed once, and the top ten hold under 1.5%. This CDR3 has 15 amino acids. Germline V gene lookup returns CDR1 SNHLY and CDR2 FYNNEI. V was clipped by 5 bases and J by 2 bases, with 15 bases between them. V gene TRBV2 combines with J gene TRBJ2-5, with D tentatively TRBD2 (6 bases). This receptor was obtained from a man between 60 and 75 years old in good health and CMV-seronegative. The specimen was PBMCs. CDR3 DNA sequence: TGTGCCAGCAGTAGGGCTAGCGTAATACAAGAGACCCAGTACTTC. This translates into CASSRASVIQETQYF. The whole variable domain, remainder taken from reference TRBV2 and TRBJ2-5, is EPEVTQTPSHQVTQMGQEVILRCVPISNHLYFYWYRQILGQKVEFLVSFYNNEISEKSEIFDDQFSVERPDGSNFTLKIRSTKLEDSAMYFCASSRASVIQETQYFGPGTRLLVL.